This T cell receptor (beta chain) originates from a study of cytotoxic CD8 clonotypes in ibrutinib-treated CLL. The CDR3 spans 17 residues. Germline CDR1 KGHSH, CDR2 LQKENI. Between the trimmed V and J ends, which lost 0 bases and 3 bases, there was a span of 16 bases. Measured with immunoSEQ multiplex PCR; TCRdb has only the in-frame clones, and not every one. The sample holds approximately 70,000 clones, less than 95% seen once. This receptor was identified in a human donor with chronic lymphocytic leukemia. The sequencing used PBMCs, collected after 12 months of ibrutinib treatment. The rearrangement joins TRBV18 to TRBJ2-3; D gene unclear. CDR3: CASSPPKDRKRTDTQYF. The CDR3 nucleotides are TGTGCCAGCTCACCACCTAAGGACCGGAAGAGGACAGATACGCAGTATTTT.